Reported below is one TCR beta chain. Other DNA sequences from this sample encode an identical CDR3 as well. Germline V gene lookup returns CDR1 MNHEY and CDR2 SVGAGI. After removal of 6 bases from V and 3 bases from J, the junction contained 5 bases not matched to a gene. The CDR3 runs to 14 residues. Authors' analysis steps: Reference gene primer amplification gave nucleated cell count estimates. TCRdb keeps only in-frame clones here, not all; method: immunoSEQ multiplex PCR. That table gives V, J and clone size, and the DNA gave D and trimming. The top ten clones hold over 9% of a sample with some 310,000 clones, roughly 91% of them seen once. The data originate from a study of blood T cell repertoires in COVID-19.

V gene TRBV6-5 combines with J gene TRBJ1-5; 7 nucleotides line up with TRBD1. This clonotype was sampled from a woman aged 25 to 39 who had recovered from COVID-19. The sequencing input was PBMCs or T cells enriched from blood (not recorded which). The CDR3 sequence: CASSLGQVNQPQHF. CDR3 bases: TGTGCCAGCAGCCTCGGACAGGTCAATCAGCCCCAGCATTTT.